This T cell receptor beta chain was identified in a study of T cell repertoires in cytomegalovirus infection. Looking at the study overall: From public TCR beta signatures came an indication of both CMV infection and matching HLA type. Study-level points and caveats: Using cumulative public TCR beta family frequency, the authors identified those who carried CMV together with the relevant HLA. Predominance within the ex vivo response was attributable to HLA-C-restricted CMV-specific TCR beta clonotypes.

The V and J ends lost 1 base and 1 base respectively, with 10 bases between them. Germline CDR1 is MDHEN and CDR2 is SYDVKM. This CDR3 region has 16 residues. This clonotype was seen ten or more times. Its antigen is unidentified. TCRdb itself ran the reads through MiXCR, one entry per CDR3 protein. The sample lists about 740,000 distinct CDR3 sequences; 35% to 40% were seen once. The sequence was collected from a human donor in good health (CMV status not recorded). Some clones in this sample may be carry-over from other donors' samples. V and J are TRBV28 and TRBJ2-2, with D possibly TRBD2 on 5 matching bases. The sample consisted of PBMCs. The DNA of the CDR3 is TGTGCCAGCAGTTTATTCGGGAAAATGAACACCGGGGAGCTGTTTTTT. Encoded protein: CASSLFGKMNTGELFF.